This is a list of T cell receptor beta chains from one sample in a study of T cell changes during pregnancy in multiple sclerosis. Profiled with immunoSEQ multiplex PCR; TCRdb holds only in-frame clones, not every one. The table has 27,000 or so clones, around nine tenths seen once. The input for sequencing was CD8+ T cells from peripheral blood mononuclear cells, taken in the second trimester of pregnancy. The source of these receptors is a female donor with multiple sclerosis, enrolled in a pregnancy study. Both conserved end residues are part of each CDR3.

>TRBJ1-1|13|TRBV7-7
CASSSAQDTEAFF
>TRBJ1-1|16|TRBV13
CASSDRQGGGYTEAFF
>TRBJ1-4|16|TRBV7-6
CASSPTGEGANEKLFF
>TRBJ2-7|14|TRBV28
CASTPRGDSYEQYF
>TRBJ1-4|16|TRBV15
CATSRETGTGGEKLFF
>TRBJ1-2|18|TRBV4-1
CASSQSLTLTAFNYGYTF
>TRBJ2-3|16|TRBV11-2
CASSFLLAGGTDTQYF
>TRBJ2-3|14|TRBV7-2
CASSVGLPPDTQYF
>TRBJ1-2|15|TRBV13
CASSSSLGQVWGYTF
>TRBJ1-5|14|TRBV5-1
CASSLGRTGQPQHF
>TRBJ2-7|12|TRBV19
CASSPGVYEQYF
>TRBJ2-2|14|TRBV6-4
CASSVTGETGELFF
>TRBJ2-1|16|TRBV19
CASSDRGRFPNVEQFF
>TRBJ2-1|15|TRBV6-5
CASSWWRGENNEQFF
>TRBJ1-5|14|TRBV9
CASSVGQDHQPQHF
>TRBJ1-1|14|TRBV4-1
CASSQGQGNTEAFF
>TRBJ2-7|17|TRBV30
CAWSFRQGARSFYEQYF
>TRBJ2-1|13|TRBV19
CASSTGTALERVF
>TRBJ1-2|16|TRBV27
CASSLTHPGQGGGYTF
>TRBJ2-2|16|TRBV28
CASSLDSTGGGGELFF
>TRBJ2-3|15|TRBV19
CASSATGPGWDTQYF
>TRBJ1-1|15|TRBV5-5
CASSLWDRGHTEAFF
>TRBJ1-1|14|TRBV11-3
CASSLGTGPTEAFF